This passage covers 25 T cell receptor beta chains from one sample sequenced in a study of CD8 T cells in Susac syndrome. RNA, at roughly 0.45 to 1 ug, was reverse transcribed with random hexamers. TCRdb reprocessed the immunoSEQ multiplex PCR reads with MiXCR, giving one entry per CDR3 protein. This repertoire shows some 300,000 distinct CDR3 sequences, around 91% found once; its top ten account for 0.18%. What was sequenced was CD8+ T cells from PBMCs. The receptor set was obtained from a human donor with multiple sclerosis.

This clonotype was detected only a few times. The genes are TRBV19 and TRBJ2-7, with 12 bases aligning to TRBD1. CDR1 is LNHDA and CDR2 is SQIVND in the germline V gene (reference sequence). CDR3 length: 14 residues. The junction had 5 bases not matched to a gene; V was cut back by 7 bases and J by 4 bases. The CDR3 is CASTPGQGAYEQYF. DNA for the CDR3: TGTGCCAGTACCCCGGGACAGGGGGCTTACGAGCAGTACTTC.

CDR3 amino acids: CASSGDSSYEQYF. DNA of the CDR3: TGCGCCAGCAGCGGGGACTCCTCCTACGAGCAGTACTTC. The chain links TRBV5-1 to TRBJ2-7, with D perhaps matching TRBD2 (6 bases). V was pared by 4 bases and J by 0 bases, with 8 bases between. This CDR3 comprises 13 residues. The germline V gene has CDR1 SGHRS and CDR2 YFSETQ.

This clonotype was recorded a few times. The chain recombines TRBV6-2 or TRBV6-3 with TRBJ2-7; maybe TRBD2 (6 bases). There are 11 residues in the CDR3. Germline CDR1 MNHEY, CDR2 SVGEGT. The V end lost 4 bases, the J end lost 7 bases, and 8 bases lay between the germline ends. CDR3 sequence (DNA): TGTGCCAGCAGTTCCCTAGCGGAGCAGTACTTC. Amino acid sequence: CASSSLAEQYF.

The CDR3 DNA reads as TGTGCCAGCAGGGAGGGACAGGGAGGTTTTTCCTACAATGAGCAGTTCTTC. It is translated as CASREGQGGFSYNEQFF. The rearrangement joins TRBV28 to TRBJ2-1, with 9 bases that match TRBD1. From germline, CDR1 is MDHEN and CDR2 SYDVKM. The CDR3 spans 17 residues. The V gene end was trimmed by 6 bases and the J gene end by 1 base; junction bases not matched to a gene: 10.

This chain uses TRBV5-4 with TRBJ2-7; either TRBD1 or TRBD2 may fit D (5 bases each). Trimming left V 4 bases short and J 5 bases short, with 19 bases between. The CDR3 consists of 15 residues. Germline V lookup: CDR1 SGHNT, CDR2 YYREEE (reference sequence). The CDR3 spells CASSRVPGRRDEQYF. The CDR3 DNA follows: TGTGCCAGCAGCCGAGTCCCGGGGCGACGGGACGAGCAGTACTTC. The full variable domain, with the rest looked up from reference TRBV5-4 and TRBJ2-7, is ETGVTQSPTHLIKTRGQQVTLRCSSQSGHNTVSWYQQALGQGPQFIFQYYREEENGRGNFPPRFSGLQFPNYSSELNVNALELDDSALYLCASSRVPGRRDEQYFGPGTRLTVT.

The rearrangement uses TRBV19 and TRBJ2-1; D is possibly TRBD1 (6 bases). The V gene's germline CDR1 is LNHDA and CDR2 SQIVND (reference sequence). The length of the CDR3 is 16 residues. Trimming stripped 3 bases from V and 7 bases from J, with 19 bases between. The CDR3 DNA reads TGTGCCAGTAGTATTTATGGGGGCCAATACGGGAATGAGCAGTTCTTC. Translation gives CASSIYGGQYGNEQFF.

This chain links TRBV20-1 with TRBJ2-3, with no clear D. The CDR3 runs to 11 residues. V lost 5 bases and J 3 bases, leaving 6 bases between the germline ends. CDR1 DFQATT and CDR2 SNEGSKA come from the germline V gene (reference sequence). In nucleotides, the CDR3 is TGCAGTGCTGAGATGACAGATACGCAGTATTTT. Translating it yields CSAEMTDTQYF.

The chain combines TRBV4-3 with TRBJ2-7; the match to TRBD1 covers 9 bases. CDR3 length equals 16 residues. The germline V gene encodes CDR1 LGHNA and CDR2 YSLEER. J was trimmed by 3 bases and V by 1 base; bases with no gene match: 7. Here the CDR3 reads CASSQGHRGQIYEQYF. CDR3 DNA: TGCGCCAGCAGCCAAGGTCACAGGGGGCAAATCTACGAGCAGTACTTC.

This clonotype was seen more than once but under ten times. This chain links TRBV4-1 with TRBJ1-5, with 7 positions matching TRBD1. This CDR3 region has 15 residues. V lost 1 base to trimming and J lost 6 bases; unmatched junction nucleotides: 6. The V gene's germline CDR1 is MGHRA and CDR2 YSYEKL. The CDR3 bases are TGCGCCAGCAGCCAAGCCAGGGGGTTGCGTCAGCCCCAGCATTTT. It is translated as CASSQARGLRQPQHF.

The chain combines TRBV5-4 with TRBJ1-1; D is unclear. V shed 1 base and J shed 3 bases, with 7 bases lying between them. This CDR3 is 13 amino acids long. CDR1 is SGHNT and CDR2 is YYREEE in the germline V gene (reference sequence). The DNA for the CDR3 is TGTGCCAGCAGCTTGCCCCTTCACACTGAAGCTTTCTTT. Protein: CASSLPLHTEAFF.

This clonotype came up once. This chain connects TRBV9 to TRBJ1-1, with D hard to call. The V end lost 0 bases, the J end lost 0 bases, and 21 bases lay between the germline ends. Germline-derived CDR1 and CDR2 are SGDLS and YYNGEE. There are 19 residues in the CDR3. In DNA, the CDR3 is TGTGCCAGCAGCGTAGGGGCCACCCGAGTATCCTACATGAACACTGAAGCTTTCTTT. This codes for CASSVGATRVSYMNTEAFF.

As DNA, the CDR3 is TGTGCCAGCAGTTACGGGTTGGGCGATTGGACTGAAGCTTTCTTT. It codes for CASSYGLGDWTEAFF. The chain is built from TRBV6-2 or TRBV6-3 and TRBJ1-1, with D hard to call. Germline-derived CDR1 and CDR2 are MNHEY and SVGEGT. The length of the CDR3 is 15 residues. V lost 2 bases and J 5 bases, leaving 15 bases between the germline ends.

This chain uses TRBV12-3 or TRBV12-4 with TRBJ1-1; perhaps TRBD1 as D (5 bases). CDR3 length: 12 residues. The germline V and J ends were trimmed by 7 bases and 5 bases, with 11 bases remaining between them. Here the CDR3 DNA reads TGTGCCAGCATTGGGGGGAGGACTGAAGCTTTCTTT. Protein: CASIGGRTEAFF.

This chain uses TRBV7-6 with TRBJ1-1, with 9 bases lining up with TRBD1. Losses at the gene ends were 5 bases for V and 2 bases for J; bases not matched to a gene: 12. Germline-derived CDR1 and CDR2 are SGHVS and FNYEAQ. The CDR3 is 17 amino acids. The CDR3 here is CASSLLLGDRDNTEAFF. The CDR3 DNA reads as TGTGCCAGCAGCCTACTTCTAGGGGACAGGGATAACACTGAAGCTTTCTTT.

This clonotype was picked up one time. The CDR3 sequence is CASSVVRGPRNQPQHF. The DNA of the CDR3 is TGTGCCAGCAGCGTAGTGAGAGGTCCCAGGAATCAGCCCCAGCATTTT. The chain combines TRBV9 with TRBJ1-5; D gene ambiguous. V was trimmed by 0 bases and J by 4 bases, leaving 14 bases between them. The CDR3 consists of 16 residues. Germline values: CDR1 SGDLS, CDR2 YYNGEE.

This rearrangement joins TRBV4-3 to TRBJ1-5; D remains ambiguous. The CDR3 is 15 amino acids. Germline V CDR1 and CDR2: LGHNA, YSLEER. The V gene lost 0 bases and the J gene lost 4 bases, with 10 bases spanning the gap. This CDR3 reads CASSQEIVSNQPQHF. CDR3 bases: TGCGCCAGCAGCCAAGAGATTGTGTCTAATCAGCCCCAGCATTTT.

The chain links TRBV29-1 to TRBJ1-1, with TRBD1 matching 9 bases. The V and J ends lost 5 bases and 4 bases, in that order; junction bases with no gene match: 2. CDR1 SQVTM and CDR2 ANQGSEA come from the germline V gene. This CDR3 comprises 12 residues. The chain's CDR3 is CSVTTGGTEAFF. For the CDR3, the DNA is TGCAGCGTTACGACAGGGGGCACTGAAGCTTTCTTT.

The gene calls are TRBV6-1 and TRBJ2-4; D perhaps matches TRBD1 (5 bases). The CDR3 is 15 residues long. The V and J ends lost 8 bases and 0 bases respectively, with 14 bases between them. Germline V gives CDR1 MNHNS, CDR2 SASEGT. CDR3 DNA: TGTGCCAGCCTTCCGACAGAACTAGCCAAAAACATTCAGTACTTC. This sequence encodes CASLPTELAKNIQYF.

This clonotype appeared once. This chain connects TRBV9 to TRBJ1-2; no clear D. The CDR3 consists of 15 residues. Trimming stripped 0 bases from V and 3 bases from J, with 12 bases between. CDR1 SGDLS and CDR2 YYNGEE come from the germline V gene. For the CDR3, the DNA is TGTGCCAGCAGCGTAGAAAAGGTCCCCTACTATGGCTACACCTTC. Amino acid sequence: CASSVEKVPYYGYTF.

This chain links TRBV5-1 with TRBJ2-1; possibly TRBD1 or TRBD2 for D (5 bases each). Trimming shortened V by 1 base and J by 7 bases, and 24 bases separated the two germline ends. The CDR3 is made up of 18 amino acids. Germline V gene data show CDR1 as SGHRS and CDR2 as YFSETQ. CDR3 loop: CASSLPPLRDPEGNEQFF. DNA for the CDR3: TGCGCCAGCAGCTTGCCCCCACTCCGGGACCCCGAGGGGAATGAGCAGTTCTTC.

This chain connects TRBV25-1 to TRBJ1-6; no reliable D call. Germline V lookup: CDR1 MGHDK, CDR2 SYGVNS. The CDR3 has 16 residues. V was pared by 6 bases and J by 7 bases, with 19 bases between. The CDR3 nucleotides are TGTGCCAGCAGCAGCCAAGGGCAGGTGGAAAATTCACCCCTCCACTTT. It encodes CASSSQGQVENSPLHF.

The chain combines TRBV24-1 with TRBJ2-1; a possible D gene is TRBD2 (7 bases). The CDR3 extends over 15 amino acids. V dropped 1 base and J dropped 7 bases, with 13 bases sitting between them. Germline lookup yields CDR1 KGHDR and CDR2 SFDVKD. In DNA form, the CDR3 reads TGTGCCACCAGTGATTTAGGGGGGGCAGCGAATGAGCAGTTCTTC. Its protein product is CATSDLGGAANEQFF.

This clonotype was detected a few times. V and J are TRBV10-3 and TRBJ2-7; D is ambiguous. The CDR3 runs 12 residues. The germline V and J ends were trimmed by 1 base and 7 bases, with 8 bases remaining between them. CDR1 and CDR2 (germline): ENHRY, SYGVKD. Here the CDR3 DNA reads TGTGCCATCAGTGAGTTTGGCTTGGAGCAGTACTTC. This sequence encodes CAISEFGLEQYF.

The V gene is TRBV28, the J gene TRBJ2-2, with 11 bases matching TRBD2. This CDR3 is 15 amino acids long. V shed 5 bases, J shed 5 bases, and the junction held 4 bases outside the gene matches. Germline-derived CDR1 and CDR2 are MDHEN and SYDVKM. In DNA, the CDR3 is TGTGCCAGCAGTCTTAGCGGGGGGGCGACCGGGGAGCTGTTTTTT. Translating gives CASSLSGGATGELFF. Full variable domain (rest looked up from reference TRBV28 and TRBJ2-2): DVKVTQSSRYLVKRTGEKVFLECVQDMDHENMFWYRQDPGLGLRLIYFSYDVKMKEKGDIPEGYSVSREKKERFSLILESASTNQTSMYLCASSLSGGATGELFFGEGSRLTVL.

The chain combines TRBV7-2 with TRBJ2-3; possible D gene TRBD2, 6 bases. Germline CDR1 SGHTA, CDR2 FQGNSA. The CDR3 sequence is 13 residues long. V gave up 1 base and J gave up 7 bases, with 9 bases separating them. The CDR3 sequence: CASSLGGKNTQYF. The CDR3 DNA reads TGTGCCAGCAGCTTAGGCGGGAAGAATACGCAGTATTTT.